This T cell receptor (beta chain) derives from a study of blood T cell repertoires in COVID-19. Turning to the study itself: Italy, Spain and the United States were the sources of the convalescent and acute COVID-19 samples. Sample material is recorded as cDNA or gDNA derived from T cells, B-cell-depleted T cells, or PBMCs.

Trimming removed 1 base at V and 6 bases at J, with 19 bases between. The CDR3 contains 17 residues. From germline, CDR1 is MGHRA and CDR2 YSYEKL. Study processing details: Estimates of nucleated cell counts were drawn from the amplification of reference gene primers. Generated by immunoSEQ multiplex PCR, the TCRdb table keeps only in-frame clones and is missing some. The DNA gave D and trimming, while V, J and clone size come from that table. This sample carries some 120,000 clones, approximately 90% of them seen once, and the ten largest clones take roughly 2%. Followed over time, Seattle patients had been enrolled while infection was active.

This sequence was found in a man aged 45-60 years with COVID-19, enrolled during active disease. The sample was peripheral blood. This chain uses TRBV4-1 with TRBJ1-5; no reliable D call. The CDR3 bases are TGCGCCAGCAGCCAAGCGGAGGCCCGCGCCAGCGGTCAGCCCCAGCATTTT. Translation gives CASSQAEARASGQPQHF.